This T cell receptor beta chain was sequenced in a study of blood T cells in healthy people across ages. Findings and caveats of the study: The study could not conclusively compare naive and antigen-experienced cells, given its unsorted PBMCs. Older age coincided with a roughly linear decline in TCR beta diversity per million T cells. A strong correlation was found between TCR beta diversity and the percentage of naive T cells.

A second 7 to 11 cycle PCR used barcoded and J-beta primers. Each CDR3 protein gets one entry after TCRdb re-called the 5' RACE reads with MiXCR. The sample lists hundreds of thousands of distinct CDR3 sequences, approximately 40% seen once, with around 32% in the top ten. This clonotype has just a few counts. The target antigen is unknown. The CDR3 has 15 residues. Germline-derived CDR1 and CDR2 are LGHNA and YSLEER. V was cut by 0 bases and J by 6 bases, with 9 bases left in between. The chain carries TRBV4-3 and TRBJ1-6; tentative D call: TRBD1 (6 bases). The material sequenced was blood. This TCR was sampled from an elderly man in good health. CDR3 DNA sequence: TGCGCCAGCAGCCAAGAGAACAGGGTTAATTCACCCCTCCACTTT. Its protein product is CASSQENRVNSPLHF.